This T cell receptor (beta chain) was documented in a study of blood T cell repertoires in COVID-19. Study information: The cDNA or gDNA used as material had been derived from T cells, B-cell-depleted T cells, or PBMCs.

The CDR3 runs 12 residues. Germline assignment: CDR1 SQVTM and CDR2 ANQGSEA. V lost 4 bases and J lost 6, with 12 bases in between. Study processing details: Using reference gene primer amplification, nucleated cell counts were estimated. Profiled with immunoSEQ multiplex PCR; TCRdb holds only in-frame clones, not every one. That table gives V, J and clone size, and the DNA gave D and trimming. The sample lists fewer than 250,000 clones; about 88% were seen once. This receptor was taken from a woman in her thirties or forties in a cohort exposed to, infected with or recovered from COVID-19 (not recorded which). V gene TRBV29-1 combines with J gene TRBJ1-1; D not certain. Sample: PBMCs or T cells enriched from blood (not recorded which). CDR3 loop: CSVVNRGSEAFF. The DNA of the CDR3 is TGCAGCGTTGTCAACCGGGGATCTGAAGCTTTCTTT.